This TCR beta chain was documented in a study of T cells in Graves' hyperthyroidism and ophthalmopathy. Study context: Peripheral blood specimens were obtained at initial diagnosis, prior to any treatment. Findings of the study overall: Blood held most thyroid clonotypes expanded above 0.001 frequency.

Amplified TCR beta CDR3 regions derived from RNA transcripts. Initially, a first-round RT-PCR of the TCR CDR3 employed the HTBI primer set. TCRdb passed the multiplex PCR reads through MiXCR, listing each CDR3 protein once. The data contain about 55,000 distinct CDR3 sequences, approximately 53% of them singletons. This clonotype came up many times. The target antigen is unknown. V was pared by 4 bases and J by 6 bases, with 8 bases of the junction left unmatched. Germline loops: CDR1 SGHTA, CDR2 FQGTGA. The length of the CDR3 is 15 residues. The rearrangement uses TRBV7-3 and TRBJ2-3; 9 nucleotides line up with TRBD1. This TCR came from a woman aged 60-75 years with Graves' ophthalmopathy. What was sequenced was blood. In nucleotides, the CDR3 is TGTGCCAGCAGCTCACAGGGGGCGCTGGGGGATACGCAGTATTTT. This encodes CASSSQGALGDTQYF. Filled out from reference TRBV7-3 and TRBJ2-3, the complete variable domain reads GAGVSQTPSNKVTEKGKYVELRCDPISGHTALYWYRQSLGQGPEFLIYFQGTGAADDSGLPNDRFFAVRPEGSVSTLKIQRTERGDSAVYLCASSSQGALGDTQYFGPGTRLTVL.